The next 3 T cell receptor beta chains were all read from a single sample in a study of blood T cell repertoires in COVID-19. Sequenced by immunoSEQ multiplex PCR; TCRdb stores in-frame clones only, minus some. The sample lists approximately 150,000 clones, roughly 93% seen once, with around 2% in the top ten. The specimen was peripheral blood. These receptors were taken from a woman between 55 and 75 years old with COVID-19, enrolled during active disease.

The chain recombines TRBV19 with TRBJ1-5, with a weak D call TRBD1 (5 bases). V gave up 4 bases and J gave up 2 bases, with 15 bases separating them. This CDR3 comprises 16 residues. Looked up from germline, CDR1 is LNHDA and CDR2 is SQIVND (reference sequence). The CDR3 DNA reads as TGTGCCAGTAGTACACGTCGGGGGAGGGGCAATCAGCCCCAGCATTTT. This encodes CASSTRRGRGNQPQHF.

The chain has TRBV19 and TRBJ1-4; TRBD1 matches 10 bases. The CDR3 runs 15 residues. Germline-derived CDR1 and CDR2 are LNHDA and SQIVND (reference sequence). The V segment lost 6 bases and the J segment 13 bases; nucleotides outside the gene matches: 14. CDR3: CASSTPGQGTPGLFF. The DNA for the CDR3 is TGTGCCAGTAGCACACCGGGACAGGGGACCCCGGGACTGTTTTTT.

Concerning this clone: At one end the junction does not follow the germline gene, possibly because of a read error. The chain couples TRBV10-1 to TRBJ2-2; possible D gene TRBD2, 6 bases. Germline V gene sequence: CDR1 WNHNN, CDR2 SYGVQD (reference sequence). CDR3 size: 12 residues. In DNA form, the CDR3 reads TGCGCCAGCACTGAGGAGGGCGGGGAGCTGTTTTTT. Its translation is CASTEEGGELFF.